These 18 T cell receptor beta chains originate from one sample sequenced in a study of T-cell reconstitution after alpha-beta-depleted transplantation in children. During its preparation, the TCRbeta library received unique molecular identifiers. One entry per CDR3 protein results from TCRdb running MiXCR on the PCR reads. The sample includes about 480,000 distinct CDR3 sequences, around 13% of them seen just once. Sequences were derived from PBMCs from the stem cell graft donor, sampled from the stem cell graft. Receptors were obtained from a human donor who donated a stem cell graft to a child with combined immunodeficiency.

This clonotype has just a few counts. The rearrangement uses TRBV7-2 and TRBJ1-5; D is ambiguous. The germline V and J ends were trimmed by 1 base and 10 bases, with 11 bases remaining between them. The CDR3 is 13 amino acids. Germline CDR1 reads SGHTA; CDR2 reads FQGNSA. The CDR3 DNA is TGTGCCAGCAGCTTAGATGGGTTTCTTCCCCAGCATTTT. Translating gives CASSLDGFLPQHF.

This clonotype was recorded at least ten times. The CDR3 loop reads CASSLWSGTGQFF. The DNA for the CDR3 is TGTGCCAGCAGTTTATGGTCTGGGACAGGGCAGTTCTTC. The chain employs TRBV12-3 or TRBV12-4 and TRBJ2-1, with 8 bases lining up with TRBD1. The V and J ends lost 2 bases and 12 bases, in that order; junction bases with no gene match: 6. The CDR3 is 13 amino acids.

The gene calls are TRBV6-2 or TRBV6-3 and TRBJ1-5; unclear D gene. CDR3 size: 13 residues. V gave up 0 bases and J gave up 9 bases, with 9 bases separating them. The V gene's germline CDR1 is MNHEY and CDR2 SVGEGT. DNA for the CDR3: TGTGCCAGCAGTTACTCCTCCGAACGGCCCCAGCATTTT. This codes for CASSYSSERPQHF.

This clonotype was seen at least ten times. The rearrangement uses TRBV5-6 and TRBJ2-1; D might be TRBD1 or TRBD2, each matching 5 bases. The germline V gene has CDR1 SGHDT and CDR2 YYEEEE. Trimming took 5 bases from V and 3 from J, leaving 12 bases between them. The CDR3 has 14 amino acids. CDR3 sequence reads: CASSSRGHYNEQFF. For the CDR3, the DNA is TGTGCCAGCAGTTCCCGGGGCCACTACAATGAGCAGTTCTTC. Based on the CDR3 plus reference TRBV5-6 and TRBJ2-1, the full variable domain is DAGVTQSPTHLIKTRGQQVTLRCSPKSGHDTVSWYQQALGQGPQFIFQYYEEEERQRGNFPDRFSGHQFPNYSSELNVNALLLGDSALYLCASSSRGHYNEQFFGPGTRLTVL.

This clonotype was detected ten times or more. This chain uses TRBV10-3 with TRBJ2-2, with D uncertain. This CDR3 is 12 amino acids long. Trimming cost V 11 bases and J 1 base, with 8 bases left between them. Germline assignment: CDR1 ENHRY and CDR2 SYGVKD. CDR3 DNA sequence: TGTGCCGTGGGGAAGAACACCGGGGAGCTGTTTTTT. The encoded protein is CAVGKNTGELFF.

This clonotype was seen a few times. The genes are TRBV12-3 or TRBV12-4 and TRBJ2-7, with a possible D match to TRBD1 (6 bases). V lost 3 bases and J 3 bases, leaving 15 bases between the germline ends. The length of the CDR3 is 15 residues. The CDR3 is CASSLGRGTRYEQYF. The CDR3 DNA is TGTGCCAGCAGTTTGGGTAGGGGGACCCGCTACGAGCAGTACTTC.

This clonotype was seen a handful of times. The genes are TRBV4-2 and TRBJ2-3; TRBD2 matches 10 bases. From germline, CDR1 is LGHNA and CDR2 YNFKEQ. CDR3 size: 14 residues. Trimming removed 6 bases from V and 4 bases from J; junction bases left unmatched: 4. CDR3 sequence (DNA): TGTGCCAGCAGTCGAAGCGGGGGGGCAGATACGCAGTATTTT. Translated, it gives CASSRSGGADTQYF.

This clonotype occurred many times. The CDR3 protein is CASRLSLGKKQETQYF. DNA of the CDR3: TGTGCCAGCAGACTCTCACTAGGAAAAAAACAAGAGACCCAGTACTTC. The V gene is TRBV6-2 or TRBV6-3, the J gene TRBJ2-5; maybe TRBD2 (5 bases). Trimming took off 6 bases at V and 2 bases at J, with 19 bases between the two ends. The CDR3 runs 16 residues. Looked up from germline, CDR1 is MNHEY and CDR2 is SVGEGT.

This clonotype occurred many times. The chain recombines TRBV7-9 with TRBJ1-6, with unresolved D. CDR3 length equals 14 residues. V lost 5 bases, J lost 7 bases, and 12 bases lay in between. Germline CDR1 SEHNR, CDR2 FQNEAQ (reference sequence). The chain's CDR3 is CASSRQKGNSPLHF. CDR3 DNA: TGTGCCAGCAGCCGCCAGAAAGGCAATTCACCCCTCCACTTT.

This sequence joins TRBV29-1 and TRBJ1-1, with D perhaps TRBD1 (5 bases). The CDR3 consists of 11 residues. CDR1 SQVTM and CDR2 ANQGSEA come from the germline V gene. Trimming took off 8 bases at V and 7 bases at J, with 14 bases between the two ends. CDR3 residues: CSTSRGDEAFF. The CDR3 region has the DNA TGCAGCACCTCCCGGGGCGATGAAGCTTTCTTT. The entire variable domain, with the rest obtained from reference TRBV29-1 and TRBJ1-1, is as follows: SAVISQKPSRDICQRGTSLTIQCQVDSQVTMMFWYRQQPGQSLTLIATANQGSEATYESGFVIDKFPISRPNLTFSTLTVSNMSPEDSSIYLCSTSRGDEAFFGQGTRLTVV.

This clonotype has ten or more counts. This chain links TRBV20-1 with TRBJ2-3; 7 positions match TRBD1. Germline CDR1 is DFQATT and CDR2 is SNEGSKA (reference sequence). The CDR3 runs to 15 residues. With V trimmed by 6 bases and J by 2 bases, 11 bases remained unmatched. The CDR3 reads CSAQNPGTVTDTQYF. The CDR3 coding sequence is TGCAGTGCCCAAAACCCGGGGACAGTCACAGATACGCAGTATTTT.

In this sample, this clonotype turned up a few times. CDR3 sequence reads: CASSDSGTSGTGELFF. CDR3 DNA: TGTGCCAGCAGTGACTCGGGGACTAGCGGCACCGGGGAGCTGTTTTTT. The J gene is TRBJ2-2, the V gene TRBV6-4, with 11 bases aligning to TRBD2. This CDR3 is built from 16 residues. Trimming at V came to 0 bases and at J to 4 bases, leaving 1 base not matched to a gene. CDR1 MRHNA and CDR2 SNTAGT come from the germline V gene.

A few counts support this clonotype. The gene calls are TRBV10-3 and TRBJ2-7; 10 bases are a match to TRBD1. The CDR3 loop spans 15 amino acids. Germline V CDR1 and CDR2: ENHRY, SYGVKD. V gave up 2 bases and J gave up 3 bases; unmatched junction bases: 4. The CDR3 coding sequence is TGTGCCATCAGTGAGCTTTGGGACAGGGGCTACGAGCAGTACTTC. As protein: CAISELWDRGYEQYF.

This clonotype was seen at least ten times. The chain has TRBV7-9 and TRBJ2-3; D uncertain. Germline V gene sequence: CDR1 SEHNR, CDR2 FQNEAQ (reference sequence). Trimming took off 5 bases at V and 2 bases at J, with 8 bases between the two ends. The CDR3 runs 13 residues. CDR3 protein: CASSPPTTDTQYF. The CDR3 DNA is TGTGCCAGCAGCCCTCCCACCACAGATACGCAGTATTTT. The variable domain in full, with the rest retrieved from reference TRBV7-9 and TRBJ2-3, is DTGVSQNPRHKITKRGQNVTFRCDPISEHNRLYWYRQTLGQGPEFLTYFQNEAQLEKSRLLSDRFSAERPKGSFSTLEIQRTEQGDSAMYLCASSPPTTDTQYFGPGTRLTVL.

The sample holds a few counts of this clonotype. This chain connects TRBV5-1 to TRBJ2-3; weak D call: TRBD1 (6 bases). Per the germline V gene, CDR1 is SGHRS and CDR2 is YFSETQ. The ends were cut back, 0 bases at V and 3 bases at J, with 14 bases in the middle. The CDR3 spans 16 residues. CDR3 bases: TGCGCCAGCAGCTTGGAAGGGCACAGGGAAACAGATACGCAGTATTTT. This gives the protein CASSLEGHRETDTQYF. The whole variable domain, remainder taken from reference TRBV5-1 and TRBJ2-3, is KAGVTQTPRYLIKTRGQQVTLSCSPISGHRSVSWYQQTPGQGLQFLFEYFSETQRNKGNFPGRFSGRQFSNSRSEMNVSTLELGDSALYLCASSLEGHRETDTQYFGPGTRLTVL.

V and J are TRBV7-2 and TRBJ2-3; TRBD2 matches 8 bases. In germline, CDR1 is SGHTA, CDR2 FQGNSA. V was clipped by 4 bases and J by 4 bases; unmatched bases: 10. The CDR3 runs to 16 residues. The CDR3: CASSSPETSVADTQYF. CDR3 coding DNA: TGTGCCAGCAGCTCTCCGGAGACTAGCGTCGCAGATACGCAGTATTTT.

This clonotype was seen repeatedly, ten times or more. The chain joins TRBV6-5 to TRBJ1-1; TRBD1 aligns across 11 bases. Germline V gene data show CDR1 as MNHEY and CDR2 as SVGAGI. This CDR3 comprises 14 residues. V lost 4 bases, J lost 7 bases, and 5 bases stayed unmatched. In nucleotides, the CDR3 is TGTGCCAGCAGTTTAGGACAGGGGGCGCATGAAGCTTTCTTT. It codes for CASSLGQGAHEAFF.

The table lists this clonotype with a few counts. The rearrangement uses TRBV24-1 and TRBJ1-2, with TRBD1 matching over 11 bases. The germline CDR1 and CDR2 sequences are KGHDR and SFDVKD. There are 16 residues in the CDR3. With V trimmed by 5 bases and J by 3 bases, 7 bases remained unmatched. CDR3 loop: CATSAPGTGGDYGYTF. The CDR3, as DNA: TGTGCCACCAGTGCCCCCGGGACAGGGGGAGACTATGGCTACACCTTC.